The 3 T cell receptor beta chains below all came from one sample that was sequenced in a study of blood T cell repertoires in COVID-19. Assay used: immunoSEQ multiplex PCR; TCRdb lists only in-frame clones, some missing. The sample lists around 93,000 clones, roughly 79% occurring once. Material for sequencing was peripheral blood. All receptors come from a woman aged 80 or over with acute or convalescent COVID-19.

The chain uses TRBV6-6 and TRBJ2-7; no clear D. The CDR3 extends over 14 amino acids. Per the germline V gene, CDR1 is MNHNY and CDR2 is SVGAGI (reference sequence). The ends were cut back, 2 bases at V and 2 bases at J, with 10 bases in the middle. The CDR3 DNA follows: TGTGCCAGCAGTTACGATGGGCTTCCCTACGAGCAGTACTTC. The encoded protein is CASSYDGLPYEQYF.

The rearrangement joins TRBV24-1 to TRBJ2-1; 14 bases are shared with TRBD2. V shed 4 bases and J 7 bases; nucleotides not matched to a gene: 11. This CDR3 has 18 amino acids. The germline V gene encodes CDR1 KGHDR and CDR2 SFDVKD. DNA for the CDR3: TGTGCCACCAGTGACGGTCCGGGACTAGCGGGAGCGGTTAATGAGCAGTTCTTC. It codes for CATSDGPGLAGAVNEQFF.

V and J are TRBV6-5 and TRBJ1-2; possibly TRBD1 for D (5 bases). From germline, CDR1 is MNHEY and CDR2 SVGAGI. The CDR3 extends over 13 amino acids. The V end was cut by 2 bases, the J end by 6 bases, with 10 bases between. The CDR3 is CASSYRGKDGYTF. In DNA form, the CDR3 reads TGTGCCAGCAGTTACAGGGGAAAGGATGGCTACACCTTC.